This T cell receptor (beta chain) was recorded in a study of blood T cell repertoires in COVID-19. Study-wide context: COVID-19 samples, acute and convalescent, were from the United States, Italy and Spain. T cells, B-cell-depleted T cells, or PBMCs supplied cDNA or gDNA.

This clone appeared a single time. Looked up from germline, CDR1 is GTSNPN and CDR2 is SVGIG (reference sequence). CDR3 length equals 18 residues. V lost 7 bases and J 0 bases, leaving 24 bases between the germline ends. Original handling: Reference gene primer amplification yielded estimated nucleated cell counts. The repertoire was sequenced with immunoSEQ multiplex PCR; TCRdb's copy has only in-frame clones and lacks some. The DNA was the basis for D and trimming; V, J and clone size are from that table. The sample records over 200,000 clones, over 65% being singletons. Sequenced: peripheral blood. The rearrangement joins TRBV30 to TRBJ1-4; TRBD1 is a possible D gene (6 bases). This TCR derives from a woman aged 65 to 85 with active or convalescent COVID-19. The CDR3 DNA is TGTGCCTTCCGACAAGGACAGATTATTATTGCAACTAATGAAAAACTGTTTTTT. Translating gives CAFRQGQIIIATNEKLFF.